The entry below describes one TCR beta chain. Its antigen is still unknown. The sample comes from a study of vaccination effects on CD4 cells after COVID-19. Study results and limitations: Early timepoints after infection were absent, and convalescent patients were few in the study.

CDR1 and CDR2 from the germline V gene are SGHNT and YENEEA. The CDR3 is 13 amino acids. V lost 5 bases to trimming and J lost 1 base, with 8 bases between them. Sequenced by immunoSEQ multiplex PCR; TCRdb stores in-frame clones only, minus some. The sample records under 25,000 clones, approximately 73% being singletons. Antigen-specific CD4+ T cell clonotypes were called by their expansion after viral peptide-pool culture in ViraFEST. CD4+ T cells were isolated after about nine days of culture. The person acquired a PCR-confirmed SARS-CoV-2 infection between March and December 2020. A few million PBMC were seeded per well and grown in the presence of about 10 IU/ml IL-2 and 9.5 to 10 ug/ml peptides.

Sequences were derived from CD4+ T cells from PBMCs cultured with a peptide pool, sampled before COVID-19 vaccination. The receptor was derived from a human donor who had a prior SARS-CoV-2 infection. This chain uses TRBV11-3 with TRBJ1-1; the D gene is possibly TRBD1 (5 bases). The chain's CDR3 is CASSPTGNTEAFF. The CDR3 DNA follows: TGTGCCAGCAGCCCTACAGGGAACACTGAAGCTTTCTTT.